This TCR beta chain was documented in a study of T cell repertoires in cytomegalovirus infection. Whole-study results and caveats: The cumulative frequency of public TCR beta families identified carriers of CMV plus the relevant HLA.

TCRdb re-called the reads through MiXCR, storing one row per CDR3 protein. The table shows approximately 490,000 distinct CDR3 sequences, with around 11% occurring only once. V was trimmed by 5 bases and J by 0 bases, leaving 5 bases between them. The germline CDR1 and CDR2 sequences are LNHNV and YYDKDF (reference sequence). This CDR3 contains 13 residues. The table lists this clonotype with many counts. The antigen is not known. This chain links TRBV15 with TRBJ1-5; unclear D gene. The sample taken for sequencing was PBMCs. This receptor was taken from a human donor in good health (CMV status not recorded). Some clones in this sample may be carry-over from other donors' samples. The CDR3 region is CATSRSSNQPQHF. The CDR3 DNA follows: TGTGCCACCAGCCGGAGTAGCAATCAGCCCCAGCATTTT.